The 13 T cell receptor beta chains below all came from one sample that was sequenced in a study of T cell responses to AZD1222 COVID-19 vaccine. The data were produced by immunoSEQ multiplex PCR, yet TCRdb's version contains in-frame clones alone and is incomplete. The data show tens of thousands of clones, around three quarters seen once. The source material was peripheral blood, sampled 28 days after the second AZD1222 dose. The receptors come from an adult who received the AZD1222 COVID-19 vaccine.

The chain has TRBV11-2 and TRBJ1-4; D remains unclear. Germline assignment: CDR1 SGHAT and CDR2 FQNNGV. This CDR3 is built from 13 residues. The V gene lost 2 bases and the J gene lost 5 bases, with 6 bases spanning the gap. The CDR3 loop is CASSLQLNEKLFF. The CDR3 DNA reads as TGTGCCAGCAGCTTACAGTTAAATGAAAAACTGTTTTTT.

CDR3 amino acids: CASSPAGIGELFF. The CDR3 nucleotides read TGTGCCAGCTCACCCGCTGGGATCGGGGAGCTGTTTTTT. The chain combines TRBV18 with TRBJ2-2; D gene uncertain. Germline CDR1 reads KGHSH; CDR2 reads LQKENI. The CDR3 length is 13 residues. Trimming left V 3 bases short and J 7 bases short, with 9 bases between.

The DNA of the CDR3 is TGTGCCAGCAGTTCTCTAGCGTATAGCACAGATACGCAGTATTTT. It yields the protein CASSSLAYSTDTQYF. The V and J genes are TRBV27 and TRBJ2-3, with D maybe TRBD2 (6 bases). Germline-derived CDR1 and CDR2 are MNHEY and SMNVEV (reference sequence). The CDR3 sequence is 15 residues long. Trimming left V 4 bases short and J 0 bases short, with 11 bases between.

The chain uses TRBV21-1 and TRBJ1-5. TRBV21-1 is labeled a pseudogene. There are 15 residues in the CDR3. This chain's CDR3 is CASSKAGRGREPQHF. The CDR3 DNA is TGTGCCAGCAGCAAAGCGGGCAGGGGGAGGGAGCCCCAGCATTTT.

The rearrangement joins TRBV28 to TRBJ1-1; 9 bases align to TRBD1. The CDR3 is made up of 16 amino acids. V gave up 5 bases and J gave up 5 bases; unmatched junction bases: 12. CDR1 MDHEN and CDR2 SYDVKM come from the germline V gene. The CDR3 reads CASSRLIGTGRTEAFF. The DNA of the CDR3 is TGTGCCAGCAGTCGCCTGATCGGGACAGGGAGAACTGAAGCTTTCTTT. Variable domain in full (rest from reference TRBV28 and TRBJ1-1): DVKVTQSSRYLVKRTGEKVFLECVQDMDHENMFWYRQDPGLGLRLIYFSYDVKMKEKGDIPEGYSVSREKKERFSLILESASTNQTSMYLCASSRLIGTGRTEAFFGQGTRLTVV.

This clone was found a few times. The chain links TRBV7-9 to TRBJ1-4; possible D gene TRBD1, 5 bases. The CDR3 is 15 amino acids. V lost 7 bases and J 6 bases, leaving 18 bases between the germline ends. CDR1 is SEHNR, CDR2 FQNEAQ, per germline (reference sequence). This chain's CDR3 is CASTILRGGDEKLFF. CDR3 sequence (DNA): TGTGCCAGCACCATTCTTCGGGGCGGGGATGAAAAACTGTTTTTT.

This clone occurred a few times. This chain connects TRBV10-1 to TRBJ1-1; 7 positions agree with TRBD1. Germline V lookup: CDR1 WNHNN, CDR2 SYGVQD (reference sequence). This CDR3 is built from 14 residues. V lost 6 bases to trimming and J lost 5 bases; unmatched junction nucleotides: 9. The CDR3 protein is CASSPDRLETEAFF. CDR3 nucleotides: TGCGCCAGCAGCCCGGACAGGCTGGAGACTGAAGCTTTCTTT.

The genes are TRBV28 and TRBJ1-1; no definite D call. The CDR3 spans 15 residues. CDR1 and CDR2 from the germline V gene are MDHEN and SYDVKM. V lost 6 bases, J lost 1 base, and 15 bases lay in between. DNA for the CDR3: TGTGCCAGCAGGGTAGCGGCAGGAAAGAACACTGAAGCTTTCTTT. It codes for CASRVAAGKNTEAFF.

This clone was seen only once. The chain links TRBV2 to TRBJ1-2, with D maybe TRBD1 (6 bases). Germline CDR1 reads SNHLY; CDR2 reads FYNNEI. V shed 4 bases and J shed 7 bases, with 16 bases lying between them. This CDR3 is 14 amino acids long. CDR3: CASSAIGGLGGYTF. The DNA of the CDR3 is TGTGCCAGCAGTGCGATAGGGGGGCTGGGTGGCTACACCTTC.

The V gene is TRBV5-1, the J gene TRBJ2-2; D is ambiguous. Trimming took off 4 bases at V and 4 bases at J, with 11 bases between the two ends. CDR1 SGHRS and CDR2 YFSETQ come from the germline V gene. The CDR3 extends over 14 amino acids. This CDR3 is CASSIPTGTGELFF. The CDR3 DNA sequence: TGCGCCAGCAGCATCCCGACGGGCACCGGGGAGCTGTTTTTT. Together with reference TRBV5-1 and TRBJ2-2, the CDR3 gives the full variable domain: KAGVTQTPRYLIKTRGQQVTLSCSPISGHRSVSWYQQTPGQGLQFLFEYFSETQRNKGNFPGRFSGRQFSNSRSEMNVSTLELGDSALYLCASSIPTGTGELFFGEGSRLTVL.

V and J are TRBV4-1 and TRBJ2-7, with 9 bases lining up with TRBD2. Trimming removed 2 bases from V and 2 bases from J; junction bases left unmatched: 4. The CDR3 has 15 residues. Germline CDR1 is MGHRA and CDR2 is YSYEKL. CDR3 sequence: CASSQLAGDPYEQYF. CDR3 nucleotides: TGCGCCAGCAGCCAATTAGCGGGAGACCCCTACGAGCAGTACTTC.

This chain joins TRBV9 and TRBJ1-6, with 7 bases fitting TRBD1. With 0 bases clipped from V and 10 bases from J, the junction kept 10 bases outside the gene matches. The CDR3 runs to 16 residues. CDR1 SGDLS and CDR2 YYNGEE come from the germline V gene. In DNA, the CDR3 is TGTGCCAGCAGCGTAGAACACAGGGGAAGGCGCTCACCCCTCCACTTT. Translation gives CASSVEHRGRRSPLHF. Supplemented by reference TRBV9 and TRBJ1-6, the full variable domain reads DSGVTQTPKHLITATGQRVTLRCSPRSGDLSVYWYQQSLDQGLQFLIQYYNGEERAKGNILERFSAQQFPDLHSELNLSSLELGDSALYFCASSVEHRGRRSPLHFGNGTRLTVT.

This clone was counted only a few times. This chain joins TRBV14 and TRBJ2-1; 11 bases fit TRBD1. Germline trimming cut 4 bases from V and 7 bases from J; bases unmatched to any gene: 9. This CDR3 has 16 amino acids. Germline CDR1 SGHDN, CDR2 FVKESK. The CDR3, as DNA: TGTGCCAGCAGCCTCCCCGGACAGGGGGCAGGTAATGAGCAGTTCTTC. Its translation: CASSLPGQGAGNEQFF.